The T cell receptor (beta chain) described here comes from a study of T cells in Graves' hyperthyroidism and ophthalmopathy. This clonotype was seen ten or more times. There were TCR beta CDR3 regions amplified from RNA transcripts. HTBI primers were the set used in a first-round RT-PCR of the TCR CDR3. From the multiplex PCR reads, TCRdb called clonotypes with MiXCR, one entry per CDR3 protein. The sample has hundreds of thousands of distinct CDR3 sequences; around 14% are singletons. Lactation, pregnancy, other autoimmune disease or uncontrolled infection excluded patients. It was 10 ml of fresh peripheral blood that supplied the PBMCs. V lost 4 bases and J lost 1, with 14 bases in between. Germline assignment: CDR1 SGHDT and CDR2 YYEEEE. The CDR3 extends over 15 amino acids.

The clonotype comes from a woman younger than 45 with Graves' hyperthyroidism. The sequenced material came from blood. J is TRBJ1-1 and V is TRBV5-6; D perhaps matches TRBD1 (5 bases). The CDR3 is CASSLGLTGNTEAFF. Here the CDR3 DNA reads TGTGCCAGCAGCCTGGGACTTACAGGGAACACTGAAGCTTTCTTT. Full variable domain (missing parts from reference TRBV5-6 and TRBJ1-1): DAGVTQSPTHLIKTRGQQVTLRCSPKSGHDTVSWYQQALGQGPQFIFQYYEEEERQRGNFPDRFSGHQFPNYSSELNVNALLLGDSALYLCASSLGLTGNTEAFFGQGTRLTVV.